This T cell receptor beta chain stems from a study of T cell clonality in common variable immunodeficiency. Concerning this clone itself: What it binds is unknown. The CDR3 end is not reached by the read, which stops 3 residues before it; the germline J gene fills it in.

The repertoire was sequenced with immunoSEQ multiplex PCR; TCRdb's copy has only in-frame clones and lacks some. The specimen gives fewer than 20,000 clones without singletons; the ten biggest hold approximately 15%. Study outcomes and limitations: What drives increased CVID clonality needs T cell subpopulation sequencing. Common variable immunodeficiency TCR beta sequences reportedly had fewer deletions and N-nucleotide insertions.

This CDR3 has 12 residues. V was pared by 5 bases and J by 5 bases, with 9 bases between. The V gene's germline CDR1 is SEHNR and CDR2 FQNEAQ (reference sequence). The chain couples TRBV7-9 to TRBJ2-5; no clear D gene. Sequencing input: peripheral blood mononuclear cells. The TCR originated in a human donor with common variable immunodeficiency. The chain's CDR3 is CASSPLGETQYF. The DNA read from the CDR3 is TGTGCCAGCAGCCCCCTCGGGGAGACC. The full variable domain, its missing parts supplied by reference TRBV7-9 and TRBJ2-5, is DTGVSQNPRHKITKRGQNVTFRCDPISEHNRLYWYRQTLGQGPEFLTYFQNEAQLEKSRLLSDRFSAERPKGSFSTLEIQRTEQGDSAMYLCASSPLGETQYFGPGTRLLVL.